This TCR beta chain stems from a study of T cell changes during pregnancy in multiple sclerosis. TCRdb keeps only in-frame clones here, not all; method: immunoSEQ multiplex PCR. The sample lists some 97,000 clones, 90% to 95% occurring once. This CDR3 contains 13 residues. V lost 4 bases to trimming and J lost 5 bases, with 9 bases between them. The germline gives CDR1 SNHLY, CDR2 FYNNEI. The chain carries TRBV2 and TRBJ1-5, with D possibly TRBD1 on 6 matching bases. The TCR comes from a female donor with multiple sclerosis, enrolled in a pregnancy study. Sequenced here: peripheral blood, sampled before pregnancy. The CDR3 here is CASSGAGDQPQHF. The CDR3 DNA reads as TGTGCCAGCAGTGGGGCAGGGGATCAGCCCCAGCATTTT. The full variable domain, completed using reference TRBV2 and TRBJ1-5, is EPEVTQTPSHQVTQMGQEVILRCVPISNHLYFYWYRQILGQKVEFLVSFYNNEISEKSEIFDDQFSVERPDGSNFTLKIRSTKLEDSAMYFCASSGAGDQPQHFGDGTRLSIL.